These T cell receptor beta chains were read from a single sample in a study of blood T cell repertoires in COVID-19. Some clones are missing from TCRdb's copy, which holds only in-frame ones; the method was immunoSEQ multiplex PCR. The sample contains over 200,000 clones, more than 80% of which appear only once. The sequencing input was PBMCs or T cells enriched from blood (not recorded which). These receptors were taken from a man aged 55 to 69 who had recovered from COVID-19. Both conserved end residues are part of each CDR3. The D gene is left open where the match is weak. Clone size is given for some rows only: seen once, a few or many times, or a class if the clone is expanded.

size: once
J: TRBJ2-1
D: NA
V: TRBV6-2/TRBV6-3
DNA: TGTGCCAGCAGTCTGGGGCCAGCATGGCAGTTCTTC
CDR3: CASSLGPAWQFF

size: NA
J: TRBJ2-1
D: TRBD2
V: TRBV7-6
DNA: TGTGCCAGCAGCTTTAGCGGGGGGACTAACAATGAGCAGTTCTTC
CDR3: CASSFSGGTNNEQFF

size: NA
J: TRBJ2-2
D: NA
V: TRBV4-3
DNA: TGCGCCAGCAGCCAAGAGTTGGGGCGCCTCACCGGGGAGCTGTTTTTT
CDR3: CASSQELGRLTGELFF

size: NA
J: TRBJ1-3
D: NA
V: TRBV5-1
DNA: TGCGCCAGCAGCTTACGGGGTTCAGACTCTGGAAACACCATATATTTT
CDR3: CASSLRGSDSGNTIYF

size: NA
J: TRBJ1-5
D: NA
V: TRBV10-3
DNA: TGTGCCACTAACCCGAGACAAACTAGCAATCAGCCCCAGCATTTT
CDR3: CATNPRQTSNQPQHF

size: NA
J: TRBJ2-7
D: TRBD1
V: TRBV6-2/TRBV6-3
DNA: TGTGCCAGCAGTTCGGACAGGCTTGTCAAGGACGAGCAGTACTTC
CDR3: CASSSDRLVKDEQYF

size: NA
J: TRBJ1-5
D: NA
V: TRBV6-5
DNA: TGTGCCAGCCGGTCAGGGGTTGGGCAGCCCCAGCATTTT
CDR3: CASRSGVGQPQHF

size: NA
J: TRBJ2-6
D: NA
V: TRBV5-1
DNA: TGCGCCAGCAGCCAGGGGATGATGTCTGGGGCCAACGTCCTGACTTTC
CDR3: CASSQGMMSGANVLTF

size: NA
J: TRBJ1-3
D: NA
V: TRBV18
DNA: TGTGCCAGCTCACCCCCGACAGCGGGACCTGGAAACACCATATATTTT
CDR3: CASSPPTAGPGNTIYF

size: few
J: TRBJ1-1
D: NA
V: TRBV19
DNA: TGTGCCAGTAGTTCAGAGGGCGGCTTTATGAACACTGAAGCTTTCTTT
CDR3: CASSSEGGFMNTEAFF

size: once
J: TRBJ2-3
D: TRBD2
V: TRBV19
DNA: TGTGCCAGTAGTATGGAGACTAGCGGTAAAGGAGATACGCAGTATTTT
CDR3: CASSMETSGKGDTQYF

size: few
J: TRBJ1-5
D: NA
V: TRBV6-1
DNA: TGTGCCAGCAGTGACAATTATCAGCCCCAGCATTTT
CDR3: CASSDNYQPQHF

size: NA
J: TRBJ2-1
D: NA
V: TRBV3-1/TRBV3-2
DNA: TGTGCCACCAGGGGCAAAGACAATGAGCAGTTCTTC
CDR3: CATRGKDNEQFF

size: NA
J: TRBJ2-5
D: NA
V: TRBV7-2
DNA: TGTGCCAGCAGCCTCGGGCTAGGAGGGGAGACCCAGTACTTC
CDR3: CASSLGLGGETQYF

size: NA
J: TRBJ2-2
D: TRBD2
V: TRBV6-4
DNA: TGTGCCAGCAGTGTGCTAGCGGGGGTGACCGGGGAGCTGTTTTTT
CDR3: CASSVLAGVTGELFF

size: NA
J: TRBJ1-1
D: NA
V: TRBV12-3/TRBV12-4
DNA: TGTGCCAGCAGCCCACACCCGAACACTGAAGCTTTCTTT
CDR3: CASSPHPNTEAFF

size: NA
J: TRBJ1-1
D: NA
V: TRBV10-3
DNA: TGTGCCATCAGTTATGAATCAGGGACTGAAGCTTTCTTT
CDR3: CAISYESGTEAFF

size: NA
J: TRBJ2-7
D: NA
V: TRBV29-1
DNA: TGCAGCGTTGGCATCAGCTACAGCTCCTACGAGCAGTACTTC
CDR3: CSVGISYSSYEQYF

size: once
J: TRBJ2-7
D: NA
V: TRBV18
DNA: TGTGCCAGCTCACGAAGAGCCGGGACAAGATCCTACGAGCAGTACTTC
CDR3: CASSRRAGTRSYEQYF

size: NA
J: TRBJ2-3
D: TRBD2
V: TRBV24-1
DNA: TGTGCCACCAGTGCCCCGAGGCTAGCGGGGAGGGATACGCAGTATTTT
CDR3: CATSAPRLAGRDTQYF

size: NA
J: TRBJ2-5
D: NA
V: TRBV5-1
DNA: TGCGCCAGCAGCTTGGTTATCCAAGAGACCCAGTACTTC
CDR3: CASSLVIQETQYF

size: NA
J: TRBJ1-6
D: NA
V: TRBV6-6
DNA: TGTGCCAGCAGTTACGAGGGTCGGCGCTCACCCCTCCACTTT
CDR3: CASSYEGRRSPLHF

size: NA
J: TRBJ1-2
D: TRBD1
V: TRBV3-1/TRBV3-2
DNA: TGTGCCAGCAGCCACTTGGACAGGCCTAACTATGGCTACACCTTC
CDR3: CASSHLDRPNYGYTF

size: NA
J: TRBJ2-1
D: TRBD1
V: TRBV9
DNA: TGTGCCAGCAGCGTAAAAGAAGGACAGGGGGCCGCCTACAATGAGCAGTTCTTC
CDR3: CASSVKEGQGAAYNEQFF

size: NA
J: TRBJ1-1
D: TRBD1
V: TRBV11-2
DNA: TGTGCCAGCAGAACCGGGACAGAGAACACTGAAGCTTTCTTT
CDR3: CASRTGTENTEAFF

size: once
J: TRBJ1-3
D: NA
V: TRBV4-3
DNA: TGCGCCAGCAGCCAGGGGAGGAGGAACTCTGGAAACACCATATATTTT
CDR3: CASSQGRRNSGNTIYF

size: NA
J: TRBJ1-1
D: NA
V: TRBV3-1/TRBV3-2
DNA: TGTGCCAGCAGCCAAGCTACGGGGGGGACTGAAGCTTTCTTT
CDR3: CASSQATGGTEAFF

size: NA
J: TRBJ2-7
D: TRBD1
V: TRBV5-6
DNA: TGTGCCAGCAGCTTGGAGAAGGGGGCGGTTTCCCACGAGCAGTACTTC
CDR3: CASSLEKGAVSHEQYF

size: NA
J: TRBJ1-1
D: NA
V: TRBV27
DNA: TGTGCCAGCAGTTTCGTTCCGCGGGGGACTGAAGCTTTCTTT
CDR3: CASSFVPRGTEAFF

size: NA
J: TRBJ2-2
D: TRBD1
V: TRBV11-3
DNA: TGTGCCAGCAGCTTAGAAGACAGGGCCGGGGAGCTGTTTTTT
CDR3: CASSLEDRAGELFF

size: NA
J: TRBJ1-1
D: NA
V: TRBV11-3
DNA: TGTGCCAGCGCAGACGGGATGAACACTGAAGCTTTCTTT
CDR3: CASADGMNTEAFF

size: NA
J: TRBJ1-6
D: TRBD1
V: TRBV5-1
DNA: TGCGCCAGCAGACATGGACAGGGAGATAATTCACCCCTCCACTTT
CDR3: CASRHGQGDNSPLHF

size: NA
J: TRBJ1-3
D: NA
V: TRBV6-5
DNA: TGTGCCAGCAGCCCCACAGCCAGCTCTGGAAACACCATATATTTT
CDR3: CASSPTASSGNTIYF

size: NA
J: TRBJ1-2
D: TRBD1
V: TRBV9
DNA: TGTGCCAGCAGCGAGCGACAGGGGGGTCCGGGCTATGGCTACACCTTC
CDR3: CASSERQGGPGYGYTF

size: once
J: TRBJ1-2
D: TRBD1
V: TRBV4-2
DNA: TGTGCCAGCAGCCAAGATCGGGACAGTCCTCTCTATGGCTACACCTTC
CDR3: CASSQDRDSPLYGYTF

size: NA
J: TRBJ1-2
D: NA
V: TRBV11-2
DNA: TGTGCCAGCAGACCTAGGACTGAGGATGGTAGGGGCTACACCTTC
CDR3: CASRPRTEDGRGYTF

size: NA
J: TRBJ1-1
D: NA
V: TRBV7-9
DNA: TGTGCCAGCAGTTGGGACACAAGGACTGAAGCTTTCTTT
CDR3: CASSWDTRTEAFF

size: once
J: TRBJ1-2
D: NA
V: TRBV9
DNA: TGTGCCAGCAGCCCCCGTTTTGGGGGCGGCTTCTATGGCTACACCTTC
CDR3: CASSPRFGGGFYGYTF

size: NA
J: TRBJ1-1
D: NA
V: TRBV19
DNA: TGTGCCAGTAGTAAATTCGGGCAGGGAGGATCTATGAACACTGAAGCTTTCTTT
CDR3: CASSKFGQGGSMNTEAFF

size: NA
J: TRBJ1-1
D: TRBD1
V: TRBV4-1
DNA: TGCGCCAGCAGCCAAGATCTATCCAAGCGGGACAGGATTTTCTTT
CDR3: CASSQDLSKRDRIFF

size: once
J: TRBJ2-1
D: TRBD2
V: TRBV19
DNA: TGTGCCAGTAGTATAGATTGGCGGGAGTACAATGAGCAGTTCTTC
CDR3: CASSIDWREYNEQFF

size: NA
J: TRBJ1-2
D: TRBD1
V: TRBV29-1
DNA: TGCAGCGTCCTAGGGACAGACGAGGGTGGCTACACCTTC
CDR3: CSVLGTDEGGYTF

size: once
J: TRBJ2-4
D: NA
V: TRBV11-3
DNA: TGTGCCAGCAACCTTGGGGGGGGCGCATCCAAAAACATTCAGTACTTC
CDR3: CASNLGGGASKNIQYF

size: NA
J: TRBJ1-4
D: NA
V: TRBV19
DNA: TGTGCCAGTAGTAAGGGACACCTTAATGAAAAACTGTTTTTT
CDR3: CASSKGHLNEKLFF

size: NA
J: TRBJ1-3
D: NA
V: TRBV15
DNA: TGTGCCACCAGCAGAGAACAGGGCCCTGGAAACACCATATATTTT
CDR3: CATSREQGPGNTIYF

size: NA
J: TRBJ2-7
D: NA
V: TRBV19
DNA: TGTGCCAGTACGGGTTCGGGGGTTGAGCAGTACTTC
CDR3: CASTGSGVEQYF

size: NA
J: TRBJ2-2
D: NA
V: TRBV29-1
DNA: TGCAGCGTTGAGTACAGGGGGGAGCTGTTTTTT
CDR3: CSVEYRGELFF

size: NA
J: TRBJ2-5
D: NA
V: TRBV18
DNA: TGTGCCAGCTCACTTACCGGGACTTTAGAGACCCAGTACTTC
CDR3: CASSLTGTLETQYF

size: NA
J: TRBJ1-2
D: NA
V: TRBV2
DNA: TGTGCCAGCAGTGAACGGAGCTATGGCTACACCTTC
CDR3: CASSERSYGYTF

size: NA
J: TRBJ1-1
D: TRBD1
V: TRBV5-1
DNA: TGCGCCAGCAGCCCCTGGAAGGGGGCCAACCTGAACACTGAAGCTTTCTTT
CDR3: CASSPWKGANLNTEAFF

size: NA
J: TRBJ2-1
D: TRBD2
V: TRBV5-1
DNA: TGCGCCAGCAGCTTGGCCGGTGCTAGCGGGAGTCAAATATACAATGAGCAGTTCTTC
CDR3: CASSLAGASGSQIYNEQFF

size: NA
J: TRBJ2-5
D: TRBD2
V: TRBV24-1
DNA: TGTGCCACCAGTGCGGGGGGATTAGGCGAGACCCAGTACTTC
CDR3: CATSAGGLGETQYF

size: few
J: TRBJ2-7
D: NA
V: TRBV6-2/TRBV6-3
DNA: TGTGCCAGCAGTTGGATTGGGGCGGGGAACTACGAGCAGTACTTC
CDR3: CASSWIGAGNYEQYF

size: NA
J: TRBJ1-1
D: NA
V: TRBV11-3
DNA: TGTGCCAGCAGCCCGACAGGAACCTTATTTTTCTTT
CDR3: CASSPTGTLFFF

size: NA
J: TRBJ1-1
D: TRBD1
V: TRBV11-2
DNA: TGTGCCAGCAGCTTAGTTGACAGGGGGCAGGTGAACACTGAAGCTTTCTTT
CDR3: CASSLVDRGQVNTEAFF

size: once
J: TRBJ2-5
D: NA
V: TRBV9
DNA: TGTGCCAGCAGCGTAGGTGGCAGTGGAGAGACCCAGTACTTC
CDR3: CASSVGGSGETQYF

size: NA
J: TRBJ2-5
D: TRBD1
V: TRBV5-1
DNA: TGCGCCAGCAGCTTACAGGGGGCCAATACCCAGTACTTC
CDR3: CASSLQGANTQYF

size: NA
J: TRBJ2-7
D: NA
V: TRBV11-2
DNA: TGTGCCAGCAGCTTAGATGACAGTGACGAGTACTTC
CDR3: CASSLDDSDEYF

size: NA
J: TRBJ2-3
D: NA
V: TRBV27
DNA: TGTGCCAGCAGTGGGGGGCGGCGGGGGCGCCTCACAGATACGCAGTATTTT
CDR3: CASSGGRRGRLTDTQYF

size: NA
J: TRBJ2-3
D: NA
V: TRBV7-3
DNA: TGTGCCAGCAGCTTTGGGCGGGGCACAGATACGCAGTATTTT
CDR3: CASSFGRGTDTQYF